This T cell receptor (beta chain) was identified during a study of cytomegalovirus exposure and HLA in healthy donors. The CDR3 loop spans 15 amino acids. Looked up from germline, CDR1 is SGHTA and CDR2 is FQGNSA. V lost 5 bases, J lost 4 bases, and 7 bases stayed unmatched. The PCR employed 60 Vbeta primers together with 13 Jbeta primers. Sequencing used immunoSEQ multiplex PCR; TCRdb keeps in-frame clones, though not all of them. The specimen's table records 200,000 or so clones. This chain uses TRBV7-2 with TRBJ1-1; TRBD1 matches 10 bases. The sequence was collected from a girl aged 2 to 10 in good health and CMV-seropositive. Sample: PBMCs. The CDR3, as DNA: TGTGCCAGCAGCCTCCGACAGGGGGCAGTCACTGAAGCTTTCTTT. Translated: CASSLRQGAVTEAFF. Based on the CDR3 plus reference TRBV7-2 and TRBJ1-1, the full variable domain is GAGVSQSPSNKVTEKGKDVELRCDPISGHTALYWYRQSLGQGLEFLIYFQGNSAPDKSGLPSDRFSAERTGGSVSTLTIQRTQQEDSAVYLCASSLRQGAVTEAFFGQGTRLTVV.